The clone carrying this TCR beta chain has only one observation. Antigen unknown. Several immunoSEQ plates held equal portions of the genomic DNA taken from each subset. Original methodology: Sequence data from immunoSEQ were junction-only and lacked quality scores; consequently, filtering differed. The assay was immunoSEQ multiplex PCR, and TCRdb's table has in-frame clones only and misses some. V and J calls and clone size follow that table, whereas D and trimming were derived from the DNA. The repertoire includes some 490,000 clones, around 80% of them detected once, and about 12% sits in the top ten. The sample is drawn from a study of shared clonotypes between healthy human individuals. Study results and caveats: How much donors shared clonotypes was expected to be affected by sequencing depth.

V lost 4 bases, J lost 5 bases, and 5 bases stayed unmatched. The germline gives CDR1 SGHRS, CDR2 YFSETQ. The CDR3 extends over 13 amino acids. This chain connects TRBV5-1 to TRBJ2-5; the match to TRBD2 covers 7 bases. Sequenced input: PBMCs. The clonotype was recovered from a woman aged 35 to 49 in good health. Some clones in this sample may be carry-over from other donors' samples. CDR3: CASSQPGGETQYF. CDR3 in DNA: TGCGCCAGCAGCCAACCCGGGGGGGAGACCCAGTACTTC.